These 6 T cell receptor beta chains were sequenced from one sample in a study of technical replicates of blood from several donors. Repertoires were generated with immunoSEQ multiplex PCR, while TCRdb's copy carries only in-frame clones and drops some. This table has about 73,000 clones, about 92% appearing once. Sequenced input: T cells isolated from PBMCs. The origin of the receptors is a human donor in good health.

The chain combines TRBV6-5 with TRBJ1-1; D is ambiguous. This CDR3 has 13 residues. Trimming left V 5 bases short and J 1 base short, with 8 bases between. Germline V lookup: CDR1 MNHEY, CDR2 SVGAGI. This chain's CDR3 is CASSLQQNTEAFF. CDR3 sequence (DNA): TGTGCCAGCAGTCTACAGCAGAACACTGAAGCTTTCTTT.

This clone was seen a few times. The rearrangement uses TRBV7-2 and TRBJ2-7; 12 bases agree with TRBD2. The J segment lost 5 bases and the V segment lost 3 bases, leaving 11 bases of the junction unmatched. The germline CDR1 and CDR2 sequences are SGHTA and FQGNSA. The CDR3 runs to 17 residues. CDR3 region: CASSLVLAGGPKDEQYF. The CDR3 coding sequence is TGTGCCAGCAGCTTGGTGCTAGCGGGAGGGCCGAAGGACGAGCAGTACTTC.

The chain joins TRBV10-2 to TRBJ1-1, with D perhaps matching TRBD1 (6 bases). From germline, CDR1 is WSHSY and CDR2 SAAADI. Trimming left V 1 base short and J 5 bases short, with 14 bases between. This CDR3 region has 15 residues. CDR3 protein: CASSEWQGRRTEAFF. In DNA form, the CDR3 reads TGCGCCAGCAGTGAGTGGCAGGGGCGTCGTACTGAAGCTTTCTTT.

Here the CDR3 DNA reads TGTGCCAGTAGTATCCTGGGCAGTAATGGCTACACCTTC. Translating gives CASSILGSNGYTF. The V call is TRBV19, the J call TRBJ1-2; D is uncertain. Germline V gene lookup returns CDR1 LNHDA and CDR2 SQIVND (reference sequence). The ends were cut back, 3 bases at V and 6 bases at J, with 11 bases in the middle. The CDR3 runs 13 residues.

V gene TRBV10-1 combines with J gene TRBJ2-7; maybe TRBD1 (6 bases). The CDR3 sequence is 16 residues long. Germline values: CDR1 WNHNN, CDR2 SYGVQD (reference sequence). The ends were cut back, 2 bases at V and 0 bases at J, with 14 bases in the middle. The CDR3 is CASSEVPGQSSYEQYF. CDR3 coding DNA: TGCGCCAGCAGTGAGGTACCCGGACAGAGCTCCTACGAGCAGTACTTC.

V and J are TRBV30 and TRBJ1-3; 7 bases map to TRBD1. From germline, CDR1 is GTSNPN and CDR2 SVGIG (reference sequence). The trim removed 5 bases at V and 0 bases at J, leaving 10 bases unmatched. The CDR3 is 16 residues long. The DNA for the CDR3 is TGTGCCTGGGGTGAGGGGGCTCTGAGCTCTGGAAACACCATATATTTT. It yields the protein CAWGEGALSSGNTIYF.